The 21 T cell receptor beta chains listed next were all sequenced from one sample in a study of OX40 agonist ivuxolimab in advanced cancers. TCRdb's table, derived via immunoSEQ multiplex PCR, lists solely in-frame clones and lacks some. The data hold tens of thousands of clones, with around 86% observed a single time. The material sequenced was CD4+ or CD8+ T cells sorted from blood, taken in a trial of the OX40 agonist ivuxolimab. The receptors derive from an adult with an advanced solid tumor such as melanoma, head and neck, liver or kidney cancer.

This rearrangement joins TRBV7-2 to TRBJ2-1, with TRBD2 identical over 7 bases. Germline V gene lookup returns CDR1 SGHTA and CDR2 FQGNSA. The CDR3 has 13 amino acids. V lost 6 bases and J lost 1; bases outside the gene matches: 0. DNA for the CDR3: TGTGCCAGCAGAGCGGGGTCCTACAATGAGCAGTTCTTC. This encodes CASRAGSYNEQFF. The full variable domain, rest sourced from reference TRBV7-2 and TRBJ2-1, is GAGVSQSPSNKVTEKGKDVELRCDPISGHTALYWYRQSLGQGLEFLIYFQGNSAPDKSGLPSDRFSAERTGGSVSTLTIQRTQQEDSAVYLCASRAGSYNEQFFGPGTRLTVL.

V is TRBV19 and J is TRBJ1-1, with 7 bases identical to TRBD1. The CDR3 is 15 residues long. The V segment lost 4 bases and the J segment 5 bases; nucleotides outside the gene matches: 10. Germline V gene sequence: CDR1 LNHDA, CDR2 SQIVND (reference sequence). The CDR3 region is CASSKNRGGGTEAFF. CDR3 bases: TGTGCCAGTAGTAAAAACAGGGGCGGGGGGACTGAAGCTTTCTTT.

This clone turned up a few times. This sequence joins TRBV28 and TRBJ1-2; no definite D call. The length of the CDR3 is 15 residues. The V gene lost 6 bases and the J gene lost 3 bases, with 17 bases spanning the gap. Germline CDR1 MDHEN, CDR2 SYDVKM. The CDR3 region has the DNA TGTGCCAGCAGCCCCGGTTCGGGGTGGGACTATGGCTACACCTTC. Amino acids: CASSPGSGWDYGYTF.

The CDR3 is CASSMGVIYSPLHF. As DNA, the CDR3 is TGTGCCAGTAGTATGGGGGTAATATACTCACCCCTCCACTTT. The J gene is TRBJ1-6, the V gene TRBV19, with D tentatively TRBD1 (5 bases). Germline CDR1 reads LNHDA; CDR2 reads SQIVND (reference sequence). CDR3 length: 14 amino acids. V was shortened by 3 bases and J by 10 bases, with 13 bases between the two germline ends.

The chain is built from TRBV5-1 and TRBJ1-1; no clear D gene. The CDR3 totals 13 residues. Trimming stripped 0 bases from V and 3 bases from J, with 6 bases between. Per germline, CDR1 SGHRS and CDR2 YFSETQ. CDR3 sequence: CASSLGVDTEAFF. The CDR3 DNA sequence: TGCGCCAGCAGCTTGGGGGTGGACACTGAAGCTTTCTTT. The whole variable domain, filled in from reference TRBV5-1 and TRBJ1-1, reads KAGVTQTPRYLIKTRGQQVTLSCSPISGHRSVSWYQQTPGQGLQFLFEYFSETQRNKGNFPGRFSGRQFSNSRSEMNVSTLELGDSALYLCASSLGVDTEAFFGQGTRLTVV.

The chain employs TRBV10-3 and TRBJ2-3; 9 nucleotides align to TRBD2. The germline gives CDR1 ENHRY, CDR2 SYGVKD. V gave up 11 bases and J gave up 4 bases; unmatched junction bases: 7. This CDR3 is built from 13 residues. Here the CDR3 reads CAVGSGGADTQYF. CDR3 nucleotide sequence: TGTGCCGTCGGTAGCGGGGGCGCAGATACGCAGTATTTT.

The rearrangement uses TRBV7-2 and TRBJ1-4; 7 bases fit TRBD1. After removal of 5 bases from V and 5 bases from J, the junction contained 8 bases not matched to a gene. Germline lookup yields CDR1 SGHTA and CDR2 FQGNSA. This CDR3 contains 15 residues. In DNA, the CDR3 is TGTGCCAGCAGCCCCAGGACAGGCGCGAATGAAAAACTGTTTTTT. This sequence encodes CASSPRTGANEKLFF.

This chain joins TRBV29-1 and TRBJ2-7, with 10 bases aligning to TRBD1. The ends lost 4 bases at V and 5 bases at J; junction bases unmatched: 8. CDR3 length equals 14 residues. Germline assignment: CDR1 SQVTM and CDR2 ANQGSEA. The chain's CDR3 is CSVGGDRGRHEQYF. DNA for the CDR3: TGCAGCGTTGGAGGGGACAGGGGTCGCCACGAGCAGTACTTC.

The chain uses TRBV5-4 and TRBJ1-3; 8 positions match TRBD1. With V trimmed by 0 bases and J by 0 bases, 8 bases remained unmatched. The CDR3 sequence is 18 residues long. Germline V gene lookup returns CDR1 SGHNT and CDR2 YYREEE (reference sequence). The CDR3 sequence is CASSLGGTGSSSGNTIYF. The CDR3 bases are TGTGCCAGCAGCTTGGGGGGGACAGGTTCCTCCTCTGGAAACACCATATATTTT.

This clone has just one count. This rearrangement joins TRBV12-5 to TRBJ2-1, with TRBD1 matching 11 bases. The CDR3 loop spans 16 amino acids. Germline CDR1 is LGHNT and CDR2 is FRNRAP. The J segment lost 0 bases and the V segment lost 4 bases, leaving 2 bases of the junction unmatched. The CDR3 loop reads CASGWDRGSSYNEQFF. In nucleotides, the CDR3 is TGTGCTAGTGGTTGGGACAGGGGGAGCTCCTACAATGAGCAGTTCTTC.

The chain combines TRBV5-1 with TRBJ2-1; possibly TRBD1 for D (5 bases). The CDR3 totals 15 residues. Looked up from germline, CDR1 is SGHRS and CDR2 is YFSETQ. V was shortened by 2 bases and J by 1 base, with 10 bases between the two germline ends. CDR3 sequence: CASSFGGASYNEQFF. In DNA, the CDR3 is TGCGCCAGCAGCTTCGGTGGGGCTTCCTACAATGAGCAGTTCTTC.

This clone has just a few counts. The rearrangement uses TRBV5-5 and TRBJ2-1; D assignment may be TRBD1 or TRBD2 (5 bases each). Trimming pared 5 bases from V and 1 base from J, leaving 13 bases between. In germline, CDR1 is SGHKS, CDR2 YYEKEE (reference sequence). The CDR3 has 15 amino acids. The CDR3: CASRPGTQSYNEQFF. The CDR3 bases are TGTGCCAGCAGACCCGGGACCCAGTCCTACAATGAGCAGTTCTTC.

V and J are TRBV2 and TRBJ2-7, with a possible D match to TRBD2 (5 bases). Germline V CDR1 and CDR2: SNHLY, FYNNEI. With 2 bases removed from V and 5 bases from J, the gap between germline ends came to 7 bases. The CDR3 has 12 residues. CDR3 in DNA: TGTGCCAGCAGTGAACCGGGGAACGAGCAGTACTTC. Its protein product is CASSEPGNEQYF.

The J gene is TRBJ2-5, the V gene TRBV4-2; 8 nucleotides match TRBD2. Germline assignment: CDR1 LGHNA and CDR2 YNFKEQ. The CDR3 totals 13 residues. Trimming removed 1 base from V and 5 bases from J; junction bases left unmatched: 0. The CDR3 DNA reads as TGTGCCAGCAGCCAAGGCGGGGGGGAGACCCAGTACTTC. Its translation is CASSQGGGETQYF.

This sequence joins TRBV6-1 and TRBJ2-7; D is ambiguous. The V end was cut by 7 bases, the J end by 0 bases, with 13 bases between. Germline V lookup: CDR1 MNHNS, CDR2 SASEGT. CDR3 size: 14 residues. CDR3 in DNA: TGTGCCAGCATTGTTAACAGTGGCTCCTACGAGCAGTACTTC. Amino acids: CASIVNSGSYEQYF.

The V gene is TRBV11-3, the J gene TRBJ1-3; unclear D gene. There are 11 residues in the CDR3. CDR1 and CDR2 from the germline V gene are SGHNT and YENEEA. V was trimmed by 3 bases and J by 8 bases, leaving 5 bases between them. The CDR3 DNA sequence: TGTGCCAGCAGCTTGGTTGACACCATATATTTT. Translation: CASSLVDTIYF.

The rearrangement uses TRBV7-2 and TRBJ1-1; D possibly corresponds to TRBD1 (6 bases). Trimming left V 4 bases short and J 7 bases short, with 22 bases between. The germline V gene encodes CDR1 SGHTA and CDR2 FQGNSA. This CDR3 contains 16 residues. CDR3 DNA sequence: TGTGCCAGCAGCTCCGGTGTGGGGCGGTCGGACAGTGAAGCTTTCTTT. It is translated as CASSSGVGRSDSEAFF.

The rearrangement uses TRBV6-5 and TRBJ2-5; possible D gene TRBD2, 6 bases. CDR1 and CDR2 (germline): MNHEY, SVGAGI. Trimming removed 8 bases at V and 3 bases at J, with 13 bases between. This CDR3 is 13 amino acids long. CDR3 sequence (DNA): TGTGCCAGCGGAGGGGCTAGAAAAGAGACCCAGTACTTC. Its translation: CASGGARKETQYF.

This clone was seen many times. The CDR3 spells CASKVSMNTEAFF. CDR3 DNA sequence: TGTGCCAGCAAAGTCAGCATGAACACTGAAGCTTTCTTT. The V and J genes are TRBV6-1 and TRBJ1-1; D gene unclear. V was shortened by 7 bases and J by 0 bases, with 9 bases between the two germline ends. The CDR3 totals 13 residues. CDR1 and CDR2 from the germline V gene are MNHNS and SASEGT.

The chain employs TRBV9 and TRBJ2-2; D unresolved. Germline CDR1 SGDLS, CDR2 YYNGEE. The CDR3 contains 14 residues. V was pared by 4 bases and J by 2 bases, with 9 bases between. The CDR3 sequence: CASSPPSNTGELFF. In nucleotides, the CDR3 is TGTGCCAGCAGCCCTCCATCCAACACCGGGGAGCTGTTTTTT.

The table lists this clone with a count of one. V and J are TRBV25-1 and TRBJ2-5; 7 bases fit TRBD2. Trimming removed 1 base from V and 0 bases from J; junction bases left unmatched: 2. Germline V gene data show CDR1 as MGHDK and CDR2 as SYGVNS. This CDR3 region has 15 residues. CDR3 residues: CASSESGGYQETQYF. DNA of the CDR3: TGTGCCAGCAGTGAATCCGGGGGGTACCAAGAGACCCAGTACTTC.